The rows below give T cell receptor beta chains drawn from one sample of a study of cytomegalovirus exposure and HLA in healthy donors. This table comes from immunoSEQ multiplex PCR, and its TCRdb copy is limited to in-frame clones, with some not included. The sample records 150,000 to 170,000 clones, approximately 80% being singletons. The sequencing sample was made of PBMCs. These receptors all stem from a woman aged 40 to 49 in good health and CMV-seronegative. Each CDR3 is given with its conserved first and last residue. A D gene is named only where the DNA matches it firmly. Where a row states a size, it is once, few, many or the class of an expanded clone; other rows omit it.

abundance: -; d_gene: -; v_gene: TRBV15; j_gene: TRBJ2-3; CDR3nt: TGTGCCACCAGCAGAGATCGAATAGCGGCTAGCACAGATACGCAGTATTTT; CDR3aa: CATSRDRIAASTDTQYF
abundance: -; d_gene: -; v_gene: TRBV7-2; j_gene: TRBJ2-3; CDR3nt: TGTGCCAGCAGCTTAGATTCAGTTCACCCCACAGATACGCAGTATTTT; CDR3aa: CASSLDSVHPTDTQYF
abundance: -; d_gene: -; v_gene: TRBV6-4; j_gene: TRBJ2-3; CDR3nt: TGTGCCAGCAGTGACACTCCTAGCACAGATACGCAGTATTTT; CDR3aa: CASSDTPSTDTQYF
abundance: -; d_gene: -; v_gene: TRBV30; j_gene: TRBJ1-2; CDR3nt: TGTGCCTGGAGTGTTACCCGACCGCCCCCGACAGTCACCAACTATGGCTACACCTTC; CDR3aa: CAWSVTRPPPTVTNYGYTF
abundance: once; d_gene: TRBD1; v_gene: TRBV7-6; j_gene: TRBJ2-4; CDR3nt: TGTGCCAGCAGCTCACGGGACAGGGGCTCTGAAAACATTCAGTACTTC; CDR3aa: CASSSRDRGSENIQYF
abundance: few; d_gene: -; v_gene: TRBV11-2; j_gene: TRBJ1-4; CDR3nt: TGTGCCAGCAGCCCAGGTCATAATGAAAAACTGTTTTTT; CDR3aa: CASSPGHNEKLFF
abundance: -; d_gene: TRBD2; v_gene: TRBV5-6; j_gene: TRBJ2-3; CDR3nt: TGTGCCAGCAGCTTACGGAGCGGGGCTAGCACAGATACGCAGTATTTT; CDR3aa: CASSLRSGASTDTQYF
abundance: -; d_gene: TRBD1; v_gene: TRBV2; j_gene: TRBJ1-4; CDR3nt: TGTGCCAGCAGCTCGACAGGGGGGACTAATGAAAAACTGTTTTTT; CDR3aa: CASSSTGGTNEKLFF
abundance: few; d_gene: -; v_gene: TRBV12-1; j_gene: TRBJ2-1; CDR3nt: TGTGCCAGCAGCTTTAAAGGGGAGGATGAGCAGTTCTTC; CDR3aa: CASSFKGEDEQFF
abundance: -; d_gene: -; v_gene: TRBV4-2; j_gene: TRBJ1-1; CDR3nt: TGTGCCAGCAGCCAAGATTATGGACAGGAAGCTTTCTTT; CDR3aa: CASSQDYGQEAFF
abundance: -; d_gene: -; v_gene: TRBV5-1; j_gene: TRBJ2-7; CDR3nt: TGCGCCAGCAGTCTCCTCGGAGGACAGAGTGTTGAGCAGTACTTC; CDR3aa: CASSLLGGQSVEQYF
abundance: once; d_gene: -; v_gene: TRBV6-5; j_gene: TRBJ2-1; CDR3nt: TGTGCCAGCAGCCGAGCGGACAATGAGCAGTTCTTC; CDR3aa: CASSRADNEQFF
abundance: few; d_gene: TRBD2; v_gene: TRBV10-3; j_gene: TRBJ2-3; CDR3nt: TGTGCCATCAGCTTGCGGGAGGGCCTTGACACAGATACGCAGTATTTT; CDR3aa: CAISLREGLDTDTQYF
abundance: -; d_gene: -; v_gene: TRBV2; j_gene: TRBJ1-2; CDR3nt: TGTGCCAGCAGCCTTCGGGACAATGGATTCTATGGCTACACCTTC; CDR3aa: CASSLRDNGFYGYTF
abundance: once; d_gene: -; v_gene: TRBV6-5; j_gene: TRBJ1-1; CDR3nt: TGTGCCAGCAGTTACTCCCCGGGGGTTCAGAACACTGAAGCTTTCTTT; CDR3aa: CASSYSPGVQNTEAFF
abundance: -; d_gene: -; v_gene: TRBV7-9; j_gene: TRBJ1-1; CDR3nt: TGTGCCAGCAGCCAAGGGTCGCGCGCTCGCGGGATGAACACTGAAGCTTTCTTT; CDR3aa: CASSQGSRARGMNTEAFF
abundance: -; d_gene: -; v_gene: TRBV10-1; j_gene: TRBJ2-1; CDR3nt: TGCGCCAGCAGTGGAACTACTAGAAGGTTCGCTGATGAGCAGTTCTTC; CDR3aa: CASSGTTRRFADEQFF
abundance: -; d_gene: -; v_gene: TRBV6-5; j_gene: TRBJ2-2; CDR3nt: TGTGCCAGCAGTGCCCGACAAATCACCGGGGAGCTGTTTTTT; CDR3aa: CASSARQITGELFF
abundance: -; d_gene: -; v_gene: TRBV6-5; j_gene: TRBJ2-1; CDR3nt: TGTGCCAGCAGTTACATGGGGCCGGGCAATGAGCAGTTCTTC; CDR3aa: CASSYMGPGNEQFF
abundance: -; d_gene: -; v_gene: TRBV7-9; j_gene: TRBJ2-1; CDR3nt: TGTGCCAGCAGCTTACTAGCGAACTCCTACAATGAGCAGTTCTTC; CDR3aa: CASSLLANSYNEQFF
abundance: -; d_gene: TRBD1; v_gene: TRBV5-1; j_gene: TRBJ2-1; CDR3nt: TGCGCCAGCAGCTTGGGACAGGGGTCGAGCGAGCAGTTCTTC; CDR3aa: CASSLGQGSSEQFF
abundance: -; d_gene: -; v_gene: TRBV6-5; j_gene: TRBJ2-3; CDR3nt: TGTGCCAGCAGTCAGGGCTCTAGCACAGATACGCAGTATTTT; CDR3aa: CASSQGSSTDTQYF
abundance: -; d_gene: TRBD1; v_gene: TRBV28; j_gene: TRBJ1-3; CDR3nt: TGTGCCAGCAGCCCGCAGGGGGGACCGGATGGAAACACCATATATTTT; CDR3aa: CASSPQGGPDGNTIYF
abundance: once; d_gene: -; v_gene: TRBV5-1; j_gene: TRBJ2-7; CDR3nt: TGCGCCAGCAGGGACAGCTACGAGCAGTACTTC; CDR3aa: CASRDSYEQYF
abundance: -; d_gene: -; v_gene: TRBV5-1; j_gene: TRBJ2-7; CDR3nt: TGCGCCAGCAGCTTGACCACTTATAAGGACTGGGGGAAGCGTGGGGGCCACGAGCAGTACTTC; CDR3aa: CASSLTTYKDWGKRGGHEQYF
abundance: few; d_gene: -; v_gene: TRBV29-1; j_gene: TRBJ1-2; CDR3nt: TGCAGCGTTGAACCGGGGGGTAATCGCGGCTACACCTTC; CDR3aa: CSVEPGGNRGYTF
abundance: -; d_gene: TRBD2; v_gene: TRBV9; j_gene: TRBJ2-3; CDR3nt: TGTGCCAGCAGCGTAGGCGGGAGTGAGACAGATACGCAGTATTTT; CDR3aa: CASSVGGSETDTQYF
abundance: -; d_gene: -; v_gene: TRBV18; j_gene: TRBJ2-2; CDR3nt: TGTGCCAGCTCACCACCCGCTGGGGAGTACACCGGGGAGCTGTTTTTT; CDR3aa: CASSPPAGEYTGELFF
abundance: -; d_gene: TRBD1; v_gene: TRBV2; j_gene: TRBJ1-4; CDR3nt: TGTGCCAGCAGGGAGACAGGGGGTGGAGAAAAACTGTTTTTT; CDR3aa: CASRETGGGEKLFF
abundance: -; d_gene: -; v_gene: TRBV13; j_gene: TRBJ1-2; CDR3nt: TGTGCCAGCAGCTTAGGCCGGGTAGTTGGAGGCTACACCTTC; CDR3aa: CASSLGRVVGGYTF
abundance: -; d_gene: -; v_gene: TRBV5-1; j_gene: TRBJ2-6; CDR3nt: TGCGCCAGCAGCCCCGAGGGTGCGGATAGGTTCTCTGGGGCCAACGTCCTGACTTTC; CDR3aa: CASSPEGADRFSGANVLTF
abundance: -; d_gene: TRBD2; v_gene: TRBV13; j_gene: TRBJ2-5; CDR3nt: TGTGCCAGCAAGCTAGCGGGAGCCCAGGAGACCCAGTACTTC; CDR3aa: CASKLAGAQETQYF
abundance: -; d_gene: -; v_gene: TRBV27; j_gene: TRBJ2-7; CDR3nt: TGTGCCAGCACCAGCGGGCGACTAGGGGATTACGAGCAGTACTTC; CDR3aa: CASTSGRLGDYEQYF
abundance: -; d_gene: -; v_gene: TRBV4-1; j_gene: TRBJ2-7; CDR3nt: TGCGCCAGCAGCCAAGCTAGCGAAACCTACGAGCAGTACTTC; CDR3aa: CASSQASETYEQYF
abundance: -; d_gene: TRBD1; v_gene: TRBV27; j_gene: TRBJ1-2; CDR3nt: TGTGCCAGCAGTACCCGACAGGGGGTGAGCTATGGCTACACCTTC; CDR3aa: CASSTRQGVSYGYTF
abundance: -; d_gene: -; v_gene: TRBV6-6; j_gene: TRBJ1-1; CDR3nt: TGTGCCAGCGCGACCCTCTGGGGGGACGTGAAAGATGAAGCTTTCTTT; CDR3aa: CASATLWGDVKDEAFF
abundance: -; d_gene: -; v_gene: TRBV27; j_gene: TRBJ2-1; CDR3nt: TGTGCCAGCAGTAAGTCTTCGGACAGCTACCTGTACAATGAGCAGTTCTTC; CDR3aa: CASSKSSDSYLYNEQFF
abundance: -; d_gene: -; v_gene: TRBV9; j_gene: TRBJ2-3; CDR3nt: TGTGCCAGCAGCGTAGAGGGGATCGGCCCCACAGATACGCAGTATTTT; CDR3aa: CASSVEGIGPTDTQYF
abundance: -; d_gene: TRBD2; v_gene: TRBV27; j_gene: TRBJ2-5; CDR3nt: TGTGCCAGCAGTTTAGCGGGGGGGATCGAGACCCAGTACTTC; CDR3aa: CASSLAGGIETQYF
abundance: -; d_gene: -; v_gene: TRBV5-1; j_gene: TRBJ1-1; CDR3nt: TGCGCCAGCAGCCCTACTCAGGGGTTTGAAGCTTTCTTT; CDR3aa: CASSPTQGFEAFF
abundance: -; d_gene: -; v_gene: TRBV5-1; j_gene: TRBJ2-3; CDR3nt: TGCGCCAGCAGCGCGGTGGGAGGTACAGATACGCAGTATTTT; CDR3aa: CASSAVGGTDTQYF
abundance: -; d_gene: TRBD1; v_gene: TRBV19; j_gene: TRBJ1-5; CDR3nt: TGTGCCAGTATTCGGGACAGGGGTGATCAGCCCCAGCATTTT; CDR3aa: CASIRDRGDQPQHF
abundance: -; d_gene: TRBD1; v_gene: TRBV6-4; j_gene: TRBJ1-2; CDR3nt: TGTGCCAGCAGTGACCTCGGACAGGGAGGCGGCTACACCTTC; CDR3aa: CASSDLGQGGGYTF